Below are 5 T cell receptor beta chains sequenced from a single sample in a study of identical twins. TCRdb ran MiXCR on the 5' RACE reads and lists one entry per CDR3 protein. The sample has approximately 220,000 distinct CDR3 sequences; around 6.9% are singletons. This sample also appeared in a second study, on yellow fever vaccine responses in identical twins.

Sequencing used memory (CD45RO+) T cells sorted from blood. All receptors come from a woman aged 18-29 years in good health.

This clonotype occurred many times. Its ends do not fully match the called genes, so a read error is possible. The J gene is TRBJ2-1, the V gene TRBV12-3 or TRBV12-4, with unresolved D. The CDR3 runs to 14 residues. The CDR3 region is CASCLTATYNEQFF. The CDR3 nucleotides read TGTGCCAGCTGTTTGACCGCAACGTACAATGAGCAGTTCTTC.

This clonotype was counted ten times or more. This chain links TRBV7-9 with TRBJ1-5; D gene uncertain. The CDR3 loop spans 12 amino acids. Germline V gene lookup returns CDR1 SEHNR and CDR2 FQNEAQ (reference sequence). The germline V and J ends were trimmed by 3 bases and 15 bases, with 15 bases remaining between them. In nucleotides, the CDR3 is TGTGCCAGCAGCTTCGGTGGTGGTCTCGTGCATTTT. Translation: CASSFGGGLVHF.

This clonotype was seen repeatedly, ten times or more. V gene TRBV7-3 combines with J gene TRBJ2-3; 8 bases are shared with TRBD1. The ends lost 5 bases at V and 0 bases at J; junction bases unmatched: 7. The CDR3 sequence is 16 residues long. The germline CDR1 and CDR2 sequences are SGHTA and FQGTGA. The CDR3 DNA reads TGTGCCAGCAGCCCAGGACAGGGAAGAAGCACAGATACGCAGTATTTT. This encodes CASSPGQGRSTDTQYF.

This clonotype showed up just a few times. This chain uses TRBV5-1 with TRBJ2-7; no clear D. Germline V lookup: CDR1 SGHRS, CDR2 YFSETQ. V was trimmed by 0 bases and J by 2 bases, leaving 12 bases between them. The CDR3 length is 15 residues. CDR3: CASSLVGGVTYEQYF. Here the CDR3 DNA reads TGCGCCAGCAGCTTGGTAGGCGGAGTAACCTACGAGCAGTACTTC.

V gene TRBV7-9 combines with J gene TRBJ1-3, with D possibly being TRBD1 (5 bases). V was shortened by 5 bases and J by 0 bases, with 8 bases between the two germline ends. CDR1 is SEHNR, CDR2 FQNEAQ, per germline (reference sequence). This CDR3 has 14 amino acids. The DNA of the CDR3 is TGTGCCAGCAGCGCGGGACTCTCTGGAAACACCATATATTTT. It specifies CASSAGLSGNTIYF.